Many counts were recorded for the clone carrying this T cell receptor (beta chain). The sample comes from a study of T cells in Graves' hyperthyroidism and ophthalmopathy. CDR3 size: 13 residues. Trimming pared 5 bases from V and 2 bases from J, leaving 10 bases between. CDR1 MDHEN and CDR2 SYDVKM come from the germline V gene. Ophthalmopathy patients showed a Clinical Activity Score of at least 3, NOSPECS grade of at least 4 and duration under 3 months. Each diagnosis was grounded in clinical symptoms, serum thyroxine and TRAb, thyroid ultrasound, and orbital computed tomography. The source material, RNA transcripts, was used to amplify TCR beta CDR3 regions. The HTBI primer set drove a first-round RT-PCR of the TCR CDR3. TCRdb used MiXCR to reprocess the multiplex PCR reads, holding one entry per CDR3 protein. The sample contains about 500,000 distinct CDR3 sequences, approximately 17% of which appear only once.

The TCR comes from a young woman with Graves' ophthalmopathy. The rearrangement joins TRBV28 to TRBJ2-7; D gene uncertain. The source material was blood. Here the CDR3 DNA reads TGTGCCAGCAGTCCCCGATGGGCCTACGAGCAGTACTTC. Amino acid sequence: CASSPRWAYEQYF.